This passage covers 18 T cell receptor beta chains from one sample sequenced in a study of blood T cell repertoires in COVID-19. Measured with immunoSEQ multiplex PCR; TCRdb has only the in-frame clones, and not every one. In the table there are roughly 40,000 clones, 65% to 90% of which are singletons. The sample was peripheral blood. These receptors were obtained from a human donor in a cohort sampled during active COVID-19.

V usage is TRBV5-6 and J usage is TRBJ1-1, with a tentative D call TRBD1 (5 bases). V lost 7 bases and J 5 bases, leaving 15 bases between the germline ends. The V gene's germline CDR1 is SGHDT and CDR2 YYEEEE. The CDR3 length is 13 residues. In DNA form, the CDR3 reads TGTGCCAGCCGCAGGGTGGCCGTTACTGAAGCTTTCTTT. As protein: CASRRVAVTEAFF.

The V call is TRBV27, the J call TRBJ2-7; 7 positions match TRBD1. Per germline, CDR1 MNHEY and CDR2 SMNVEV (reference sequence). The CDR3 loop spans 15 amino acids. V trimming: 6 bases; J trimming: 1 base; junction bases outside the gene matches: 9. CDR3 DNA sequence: TGTGCCAGCAGGACCCAAGGGGGCCCATCCTACGAGCAGTACTTC. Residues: CASRTQGGPSYEQYF.

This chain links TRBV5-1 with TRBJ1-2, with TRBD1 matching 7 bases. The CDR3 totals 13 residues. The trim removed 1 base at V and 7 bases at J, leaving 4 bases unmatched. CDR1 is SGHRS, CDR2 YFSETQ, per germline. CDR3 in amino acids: CASSLTGESGYTF. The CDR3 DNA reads TGCGCCAGCAGCTTGACAGGGGAGAGTGGCTACACCTTC.

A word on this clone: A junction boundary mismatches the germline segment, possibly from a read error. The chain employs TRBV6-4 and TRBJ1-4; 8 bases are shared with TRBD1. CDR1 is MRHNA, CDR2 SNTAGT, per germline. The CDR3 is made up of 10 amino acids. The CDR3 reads CAKPGQEKDF. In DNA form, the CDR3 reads TGTGCCAAGCCGGGACAGGAAAAAGATTTT.

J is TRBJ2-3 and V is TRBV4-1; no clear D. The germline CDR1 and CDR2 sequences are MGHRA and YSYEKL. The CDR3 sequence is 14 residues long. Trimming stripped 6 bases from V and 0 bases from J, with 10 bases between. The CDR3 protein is CASSLETSTDTQYF. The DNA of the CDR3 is TGCGCCAGCAGTCTCGAAACTAGCACAGATACGCAGTATTTT.

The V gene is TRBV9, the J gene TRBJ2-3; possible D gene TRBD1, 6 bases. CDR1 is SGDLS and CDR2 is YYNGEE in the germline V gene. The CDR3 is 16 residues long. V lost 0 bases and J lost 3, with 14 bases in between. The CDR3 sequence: CASSVAPGARTDTQYF. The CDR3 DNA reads TGTGCCAGCAGCGTAGCGCCAGGGGCGAGGACAGATACGCAGTATTTT.

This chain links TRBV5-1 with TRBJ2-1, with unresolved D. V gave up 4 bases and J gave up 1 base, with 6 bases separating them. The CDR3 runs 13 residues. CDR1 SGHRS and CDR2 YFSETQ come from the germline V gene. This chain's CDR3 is CASSPESYNEQFF. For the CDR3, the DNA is TGCGCCAGCAGCCCAGAATCCTACAATGAGCAGTTCTTC.

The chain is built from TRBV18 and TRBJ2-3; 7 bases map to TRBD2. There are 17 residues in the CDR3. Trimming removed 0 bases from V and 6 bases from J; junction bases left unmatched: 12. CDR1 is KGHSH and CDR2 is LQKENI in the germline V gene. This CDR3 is CASSPPPGLGQVDTQYF. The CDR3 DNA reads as TGTGCCAGCTCACCACCCCCAGGACTAGGCCAGGTGGATACGCAGTATTTT.

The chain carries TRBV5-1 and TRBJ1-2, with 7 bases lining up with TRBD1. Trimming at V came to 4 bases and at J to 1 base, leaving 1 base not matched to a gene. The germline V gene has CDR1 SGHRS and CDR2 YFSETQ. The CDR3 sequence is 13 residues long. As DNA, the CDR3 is TGCGCCAGCAGCGACAGGGTTAACTATGGCTACACCTTC. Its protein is CASSDRVNYGYTF.

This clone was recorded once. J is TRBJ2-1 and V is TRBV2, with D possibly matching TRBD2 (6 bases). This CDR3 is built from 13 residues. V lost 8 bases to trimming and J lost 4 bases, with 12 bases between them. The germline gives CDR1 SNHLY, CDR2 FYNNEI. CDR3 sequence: CASLRTIYNEQFF. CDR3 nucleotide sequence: TGTGCCAGCCTTCGGACTATTTACAATGAGCAGTTCTTC.

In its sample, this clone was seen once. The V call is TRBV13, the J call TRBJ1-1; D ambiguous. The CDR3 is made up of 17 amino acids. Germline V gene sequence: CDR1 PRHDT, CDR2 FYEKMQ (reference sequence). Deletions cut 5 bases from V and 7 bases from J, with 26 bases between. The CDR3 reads CASSQWMRRLGVGEAFF. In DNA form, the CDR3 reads TGTGCCAGCAGCCAATGGATGAGAAGGCTCGGGGTGGGTGAAGCTTTCTTT.

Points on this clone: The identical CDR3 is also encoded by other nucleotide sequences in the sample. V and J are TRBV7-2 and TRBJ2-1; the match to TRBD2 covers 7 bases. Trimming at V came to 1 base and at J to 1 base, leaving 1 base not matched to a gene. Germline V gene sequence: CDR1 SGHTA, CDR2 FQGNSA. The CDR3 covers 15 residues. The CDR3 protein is CASSLVGGSYNEQFF. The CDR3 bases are TGTGCCAGCAGCTTAGTGGGAGGGTCCTACAATGAGCAGTTCTTC. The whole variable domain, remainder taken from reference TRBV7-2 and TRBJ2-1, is GAGVSQSPSNKVTEKGKDVELRCDPISGHTALYWYRQSLGQGLEFLIYFQGNSAPDKSGLPSDRFSAERTGGSVSTLTIQRTQQEDSAVYLCASSLVGGSYNEQFFGPGTRLTVL.

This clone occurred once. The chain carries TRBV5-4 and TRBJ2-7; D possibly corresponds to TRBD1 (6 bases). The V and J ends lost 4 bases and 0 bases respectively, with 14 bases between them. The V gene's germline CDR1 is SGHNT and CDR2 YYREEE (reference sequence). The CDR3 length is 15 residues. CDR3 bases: TGTGCCAGCAGCGCTGGACAGATCCCCTCCTACGAGCAGTACTTC. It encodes CASSAGQIPSYEQYF.

Written as DNA, the CDR3 is TGTGCCAGCAGCTACCGACAGGGCAGCTCCTACAATGAGCAGTTCTTC. The encoded protein is CASSYRQGSSYNEQFF. V and J are TRBV3-1 (or the pseudogene TRBV3-2) and TRBJ2-1; 7 bases are a match to TRBD1. The CDR3 loop spans 16 amino acids. V lost 5 bases to trimming and J lost 0 bases; unmatched junction nucleotides: 7. Germline CDR1 is LGHDT and CDR2 is YNNKEL (reference sequence).

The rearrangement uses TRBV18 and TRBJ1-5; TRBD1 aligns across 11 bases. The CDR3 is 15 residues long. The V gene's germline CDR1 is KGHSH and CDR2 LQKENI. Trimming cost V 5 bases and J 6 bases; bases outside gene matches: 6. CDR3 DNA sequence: TGTGCCAGCTCAAAGGGGGACAGGGGGACTCAGCCCCAGCATTTT. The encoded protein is CASSKGDRGTQPQHF.

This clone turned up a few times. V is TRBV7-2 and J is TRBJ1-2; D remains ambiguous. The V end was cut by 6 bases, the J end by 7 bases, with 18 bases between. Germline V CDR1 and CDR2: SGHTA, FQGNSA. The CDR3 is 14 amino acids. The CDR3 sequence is CASSTQDWSGGYTF. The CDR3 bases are TGTGCCAGCAGTACCCAAGACTGGTCTGGTGGCTACACCTTC.

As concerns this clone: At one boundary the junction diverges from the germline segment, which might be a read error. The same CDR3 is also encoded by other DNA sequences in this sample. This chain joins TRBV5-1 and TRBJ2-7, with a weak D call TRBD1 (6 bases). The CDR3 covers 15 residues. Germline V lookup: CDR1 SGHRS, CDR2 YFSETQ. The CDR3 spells CASSLALDSSYEQYF. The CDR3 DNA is TGCGCCAGCAGCTTGGCCTTGGACAGCTCCTACGAGCAGTACTTT.

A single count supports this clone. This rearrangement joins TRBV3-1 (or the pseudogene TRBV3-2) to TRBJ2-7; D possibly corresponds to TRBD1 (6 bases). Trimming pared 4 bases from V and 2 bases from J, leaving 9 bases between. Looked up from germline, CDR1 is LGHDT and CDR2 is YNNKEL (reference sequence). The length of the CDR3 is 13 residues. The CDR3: CASSPGTTYEQYF. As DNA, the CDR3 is TGTGCCAGCAGCCCCGGGACAACCTACGAGCAGTACTTC.